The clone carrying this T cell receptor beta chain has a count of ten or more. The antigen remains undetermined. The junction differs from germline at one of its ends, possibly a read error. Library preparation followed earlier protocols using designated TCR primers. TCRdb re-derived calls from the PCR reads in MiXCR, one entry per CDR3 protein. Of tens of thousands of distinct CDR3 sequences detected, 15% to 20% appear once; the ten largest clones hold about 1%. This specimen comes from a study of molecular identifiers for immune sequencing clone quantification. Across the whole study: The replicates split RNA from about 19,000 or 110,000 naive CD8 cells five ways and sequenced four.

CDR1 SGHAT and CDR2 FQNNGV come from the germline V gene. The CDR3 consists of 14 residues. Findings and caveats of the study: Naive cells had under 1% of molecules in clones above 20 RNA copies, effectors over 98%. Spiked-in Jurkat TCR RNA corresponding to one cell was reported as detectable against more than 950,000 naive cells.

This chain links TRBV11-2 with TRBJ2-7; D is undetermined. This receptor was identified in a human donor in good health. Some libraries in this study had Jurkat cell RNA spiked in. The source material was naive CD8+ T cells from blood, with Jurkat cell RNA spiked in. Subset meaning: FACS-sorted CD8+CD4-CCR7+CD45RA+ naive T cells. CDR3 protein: CASSLHDNSYEQNF. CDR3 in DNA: TGTGCCAGCAGCTTGCATGATAATTCCTACGAGCAGAACTTC.